This TCR beta chain is drawn from a study of T cell repertoires in cytomegalovirus infection. Study at large: Recently identified HLA-C-restricted CMV epitopes and well-studied HLA-B-restricted CMV epitopes were used by the study. Matching HLA type and CMV infection were both indicated by public TCR beta signatures.

Using its own MiXCR run on the reads, TCRdb lists one record per CDR3 protein. The data show hundreds of thousands of distinct CDR3 sequences, with around 32% seen just once and about 18% held by the top ten. This clonotype was detected only a few times. The antigen is not known. The V gene end was trimmed by 8 bases and the J gene end by 4 bases; junction bases not matched to a gene: 5. Germline V gene sequence: CDR1 SGHTA, CDR2 FQGNSA. This CDR3 contains 14 residues. Study results and limitations: The ex vivo response showed dominance by HLA-C-restricted CMV-specific TCR beta clonotypes. Pooled public TCR beta family frequency picked out CMV carriers with the relevant HLA.

Sequenced material: cultured PBMCs, taken from culture after CMV antigen stimulation. This sequence joins TRBV7-2 and TRBJ2-1; 10 nucleotides agree with TRBD2. This clonotype originated in a human donor in good health (CMV status not recorded). Some clones in this sample may be carry-over from other donors' samples. As DNA, the CDR3 is TGTGCCAGCGCGCAAGCGGGGGGGTACAATGAGCAGTTCTTC. Amino acid sequence: CASAQAGGYNEQFF.